The clone carrying this T cell receptor beta chain appeared many times. Each CDR3 protein gets one entry after TCRdb re-called the 5' RACE reads with MiXCR. Here the sample spans 140,000 to 150,000 distinct CDR3 sequences, 5.5% to 7% being singletons. The data stem from a study of T-cell memory formation after mild COVID-19. CDR1 and CDR2 (germline): PRHDT, FYEKMQ (reference sequence). The CDR3 runs to 15 residues. With V trimmed by 5 bases and J by 5 bases, 7 bases remained unmatched. Material for sequencing was PBMCs or a T cell subset sorted from them (not recorded which). The chain is built from TRBV13 and TRBJ2-1, with 9 bases lining up with TRBD2. This receptor was identified in an adult woman who had mild COVID-19 (a few samples of this study predate the infection). Cell type and time point are not known. In DNA form, the CDR3 reads TGTGCCAGCAGCCGACCTAGCGGGGATGACAATGAGCAGTTCTTC. Translating it yields CASSRPSGDDNEQFF.